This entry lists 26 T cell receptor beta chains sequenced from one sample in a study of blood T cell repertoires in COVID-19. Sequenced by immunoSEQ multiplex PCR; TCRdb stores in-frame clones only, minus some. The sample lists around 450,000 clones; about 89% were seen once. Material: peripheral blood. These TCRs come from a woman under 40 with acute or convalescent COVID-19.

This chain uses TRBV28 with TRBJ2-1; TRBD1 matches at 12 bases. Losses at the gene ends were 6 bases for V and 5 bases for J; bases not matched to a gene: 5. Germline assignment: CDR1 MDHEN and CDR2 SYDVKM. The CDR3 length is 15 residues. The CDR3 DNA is TGTGCCAGCAGCCTAGGGACAGGGGGCAACAATGAGCAGTTCTTC. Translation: CASSLGTGGNNEQFF.

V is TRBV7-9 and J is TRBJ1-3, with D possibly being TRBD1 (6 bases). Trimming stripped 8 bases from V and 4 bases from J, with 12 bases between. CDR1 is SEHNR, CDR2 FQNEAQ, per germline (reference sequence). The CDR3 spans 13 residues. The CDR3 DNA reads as TGTGCCAGCCGATTACAGGGAGGAAACACCATATATTTT. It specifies CASRLQGGNTIYF.

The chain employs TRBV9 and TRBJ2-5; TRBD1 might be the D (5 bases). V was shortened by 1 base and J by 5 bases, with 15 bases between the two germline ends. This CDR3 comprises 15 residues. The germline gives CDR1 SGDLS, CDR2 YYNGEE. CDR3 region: CASSVQGNSMETQYF. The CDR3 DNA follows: TGTGCCAGCAGCGTACAGGGAAATTCTATGGAGACCCAGTACTTC.

In nucleotides, the CDR3 is TGTGCCAGTAGTCTGGACACCTCCTACGAGCAGTACTTC. The encoded protein is CASSLDTSYEQYF. The V call is TRBV19, the J call TRBJ2-7; D perhaps matches TRBD1 (5 bases). The V end lost 5 bases, the J end lost 0 bases, and 8 bases lay between the germline ends. Germline values: CDR1 LNHDA, CDR2 SQIVND (reference sequence). This CDR3 region has 13 residues.

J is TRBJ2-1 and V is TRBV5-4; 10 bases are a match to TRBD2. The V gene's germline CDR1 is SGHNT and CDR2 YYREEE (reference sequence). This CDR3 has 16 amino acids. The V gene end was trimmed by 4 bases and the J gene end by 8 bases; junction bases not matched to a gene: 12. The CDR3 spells CASSTFLAGGRDEQFF. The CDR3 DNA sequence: TGTGCCAGCAGCACCTTTTTAGCGGGGGGCCGGGATGAGCAGTTCTTC.

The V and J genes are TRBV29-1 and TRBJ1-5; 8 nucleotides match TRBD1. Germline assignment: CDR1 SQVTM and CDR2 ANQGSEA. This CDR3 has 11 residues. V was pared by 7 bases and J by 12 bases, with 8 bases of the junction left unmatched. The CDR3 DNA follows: TGCAGCGCTTTCACAGGGGGGCACCAGCATTTT. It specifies CSAFTGGHQHF.

CDR3 nucleotides: TGTGCCAGCAGCCCCGCCGGAGGAGCGGGGGCCCTCTGGGCTGAGCAGTTCTTC. Translated, it gives CASSPAGGAGALWAEQFF. The rearrangement joins TRBV7-7 to TRBJ2-1, with 8 positions matching TRBD2. Germline V gives CDR1 SSHAT, CDR2 FNYEAQ (reference sequence). CDR3 length equals 18 residues. Trimming cost V 5 bases and J 9 bases; bases outside gene matches: 21.

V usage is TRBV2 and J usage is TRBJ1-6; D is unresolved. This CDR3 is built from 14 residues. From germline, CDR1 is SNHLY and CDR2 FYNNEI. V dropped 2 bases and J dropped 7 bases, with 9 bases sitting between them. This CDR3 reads CASSETASNSPLHF. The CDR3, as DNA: TGTGCCAGCAGTGAAACAGCCAGCAATTCACCCCTCCACTTT.

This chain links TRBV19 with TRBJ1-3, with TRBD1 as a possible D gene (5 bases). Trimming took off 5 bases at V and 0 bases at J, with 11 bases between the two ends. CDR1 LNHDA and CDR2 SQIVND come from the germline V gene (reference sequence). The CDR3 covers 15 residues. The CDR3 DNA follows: TGTGCCAGTAGTTTAGGGACTAACTCTGGAAACACCATATATTTT. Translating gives CASSLGTNSGNTIYF.

Here the CDR3 DNA reads TGTGCCAGCTCACCCATCGAGTTTTTTTGGACCGGGGAGCTGTTTTTT. It codes for CASSPIEFFWTGELFF. The V and J genes are TRBV18 and TRBJ2-2; D unclear. The V and J ends lost 3 bases and 5 bases respectively, with 16 bases between them. Germline V gene data show CDR1 as KGHSH and CDR2 as LQKENI. This CDR3 is 16 amino acids long.

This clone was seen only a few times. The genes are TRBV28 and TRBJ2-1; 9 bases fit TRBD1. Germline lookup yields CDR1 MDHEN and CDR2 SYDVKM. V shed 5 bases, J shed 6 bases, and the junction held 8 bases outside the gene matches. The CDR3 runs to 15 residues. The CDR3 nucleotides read TGTGCCAGCAGTCAAACAGGGGGCGAATCCAATGAGCAGTTCTTC. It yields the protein CASSQTGGESNEQFF.

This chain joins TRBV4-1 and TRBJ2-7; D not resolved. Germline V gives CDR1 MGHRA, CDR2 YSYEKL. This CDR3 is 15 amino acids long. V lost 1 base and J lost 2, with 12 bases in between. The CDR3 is CASSQGWRPPYEQYF. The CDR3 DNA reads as TGCGCCAGCAGCCAAGGGTGGAGACCCCCCTACGAGCAGTACTTC.

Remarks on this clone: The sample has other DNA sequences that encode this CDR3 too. CDR3 nucleotide sequence: TGCGCCAGCAGTGAGTCAAGGGGAACTGAAGCTTTCTTT. Its protein is CASSESRGTEAFF. The chain links TRBV10-2 to TRBJ1-1; D is perhaps TRBD1 (5 bases). Germline V gives CDR1 WSHSY, CDR2 SAAADI. Trimming shortened V by 0 bases and J by 5 bases, and 7 bases separated the two germline ends. The CDR3 covers 13 residues.

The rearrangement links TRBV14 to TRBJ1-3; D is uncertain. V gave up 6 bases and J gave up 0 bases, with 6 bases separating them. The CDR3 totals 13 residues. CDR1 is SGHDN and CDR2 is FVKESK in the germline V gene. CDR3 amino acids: CASRVSSGNTIYF. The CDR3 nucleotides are TGTGCCAGCAGGGTCAGCTCTGGAAACACCATATATTTT. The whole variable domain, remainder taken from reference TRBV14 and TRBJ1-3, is EAGVTQFPSHSVIEKGQTVTLRCDPISGHDNLYWYRRVMGKEIKFLLHFVKESKQDESGMPNNRFLAERTGGTYSTLKVQPAELEDSGVYFCASRVSSGNTIYFGEGSWLTVV.

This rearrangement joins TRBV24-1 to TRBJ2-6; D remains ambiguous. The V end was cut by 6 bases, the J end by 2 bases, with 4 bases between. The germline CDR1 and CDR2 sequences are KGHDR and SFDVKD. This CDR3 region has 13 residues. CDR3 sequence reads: CATSSTGANVLTF. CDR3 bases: TGTGCCACCAGTTCCACTGGGGCCAACGTCCTGACTTTC.

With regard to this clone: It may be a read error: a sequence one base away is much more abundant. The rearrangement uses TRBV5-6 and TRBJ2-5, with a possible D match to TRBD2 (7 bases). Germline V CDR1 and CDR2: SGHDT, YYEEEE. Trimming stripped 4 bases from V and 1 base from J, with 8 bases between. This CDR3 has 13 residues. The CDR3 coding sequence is TGTGCCAGCAGCCGGGGGGCCCAAGAGACCCAGTACTTC. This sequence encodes CASSRGAQETQYF.

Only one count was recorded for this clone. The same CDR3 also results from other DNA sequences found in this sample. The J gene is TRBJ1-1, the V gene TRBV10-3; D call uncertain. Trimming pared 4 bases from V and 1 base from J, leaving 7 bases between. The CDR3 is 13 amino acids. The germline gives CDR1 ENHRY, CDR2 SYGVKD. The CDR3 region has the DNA TGTGCCATCAGTGTGGGAGGGAACACTGAAGCTTTCTTT. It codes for CAISVGGNTEAFF.

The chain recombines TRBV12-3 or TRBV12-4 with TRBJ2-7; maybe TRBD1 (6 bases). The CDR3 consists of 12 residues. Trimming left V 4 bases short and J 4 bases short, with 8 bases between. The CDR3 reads CASSSQGYEQYF. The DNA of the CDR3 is TGTGCCAGCAGTTCACAGGGATACGAGCAGTACTTC.

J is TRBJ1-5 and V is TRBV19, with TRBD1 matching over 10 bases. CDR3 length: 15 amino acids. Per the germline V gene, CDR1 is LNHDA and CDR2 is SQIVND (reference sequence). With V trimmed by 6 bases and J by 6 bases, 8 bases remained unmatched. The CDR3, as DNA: TGTGCCAGTAGCGAGCAGACAGGGGGCTTTCAGCCCCAGCATTTT. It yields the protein CASSEQTGGFQPQHF.

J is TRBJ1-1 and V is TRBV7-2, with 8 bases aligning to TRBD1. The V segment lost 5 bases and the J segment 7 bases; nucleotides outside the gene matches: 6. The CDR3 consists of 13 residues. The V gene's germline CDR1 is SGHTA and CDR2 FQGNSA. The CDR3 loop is CASSILQGGEAFF. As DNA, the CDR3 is TGTGCCAGCAGCATTCTACAGGGGGGTGAAGCTTTCTTT.

CDR3 residues: CASSQETGNEKLFF. As DNA, the CDR3 is TGTGCCAGCAGCCAAGAGACCGGGAATGAAAAACTGTTTTTT. This sequence joins TRBV3-1 (or the pseudogene TRBV3-2) and TRBJ1-4; D unclear. Trimming removed 0 bases at V and 5 bases at J, with 7 bases between. The CDR3 covers 14 residues. Germline values: CDR1 LGHDT, CDR2 YNNKEL (reference sequence).

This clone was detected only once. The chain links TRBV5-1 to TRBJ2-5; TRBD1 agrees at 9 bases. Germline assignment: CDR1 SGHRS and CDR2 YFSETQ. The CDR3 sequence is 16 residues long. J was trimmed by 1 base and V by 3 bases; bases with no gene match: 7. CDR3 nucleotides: TGCGCCAGCAGCTGGAAAAAGGGACAGGGCCAAGAGACCCAGTACTTC. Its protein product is CASSWKKGQGQETQYF. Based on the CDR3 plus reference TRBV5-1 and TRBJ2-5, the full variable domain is KAGVTQTPRYLIKTRGQQVTLSCSPISGHRSVSWYQQTPGQGLQFLFEYFSETQRNKGNFPGRFSGRQFSNSRSEMNVSTLELGDSALYLCASSWKKGQGQETQYFGPGTRLLVL.

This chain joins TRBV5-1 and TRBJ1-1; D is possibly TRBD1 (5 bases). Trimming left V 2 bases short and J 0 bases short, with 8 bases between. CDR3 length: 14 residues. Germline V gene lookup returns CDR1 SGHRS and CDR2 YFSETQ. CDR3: CASSFGGLNTEAFF. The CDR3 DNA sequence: TGCGCCAGCAGCTTCGGGGGATTGAACACTGAAGCTTTCTTT.

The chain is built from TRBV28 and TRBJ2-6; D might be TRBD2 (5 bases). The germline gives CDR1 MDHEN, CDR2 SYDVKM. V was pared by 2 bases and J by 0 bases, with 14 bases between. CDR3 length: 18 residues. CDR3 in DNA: TGTGCCAGCAGTTTAAGGGTTGGACGGGACTCTGGGGCCAACGTCCTGACTTTC. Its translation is CASSLRVGRDSGANVLTF.

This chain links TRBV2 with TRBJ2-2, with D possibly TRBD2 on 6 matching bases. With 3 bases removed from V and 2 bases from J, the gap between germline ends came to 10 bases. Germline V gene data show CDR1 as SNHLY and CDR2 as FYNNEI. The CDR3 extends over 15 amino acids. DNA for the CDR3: TGTGCCAGCAGTGACTTCGGGGGTAACACCGGGGAGCTGTTTTTT. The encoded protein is CASSDFGGNTGELFF. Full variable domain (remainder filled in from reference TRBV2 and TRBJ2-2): EPEVTQTPSHQVTQMGQEVILRCVPISNHLYFYWYRQILGQKVEFLVSFYNNEISEKSEIFDDQFSVERPDGSNFTLKIRSTKLEDSAMYFCASSDFGGNTGELFFGEGSRLTVL.

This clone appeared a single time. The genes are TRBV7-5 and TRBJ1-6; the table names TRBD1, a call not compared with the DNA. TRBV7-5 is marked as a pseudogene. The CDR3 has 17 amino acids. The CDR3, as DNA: TGTGCCAGAAGCCAACCCGACAGGTTACCCTATAATTCACCCCTCCACTTT. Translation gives CARSQPDRLPYNSPLHF.